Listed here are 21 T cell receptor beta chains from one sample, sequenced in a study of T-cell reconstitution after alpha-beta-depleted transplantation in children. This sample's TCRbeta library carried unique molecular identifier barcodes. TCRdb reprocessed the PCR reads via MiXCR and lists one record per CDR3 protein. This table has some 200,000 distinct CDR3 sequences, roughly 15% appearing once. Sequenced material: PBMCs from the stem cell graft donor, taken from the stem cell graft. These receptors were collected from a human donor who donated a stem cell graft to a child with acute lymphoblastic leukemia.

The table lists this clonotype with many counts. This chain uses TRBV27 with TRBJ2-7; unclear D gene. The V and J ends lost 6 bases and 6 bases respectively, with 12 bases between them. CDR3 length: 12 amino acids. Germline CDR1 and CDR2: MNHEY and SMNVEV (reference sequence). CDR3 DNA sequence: TGTGCCAGCAGCCCCTCCGGTCTCGAGCAGTACTTC. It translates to CASSPSGLEQYF.

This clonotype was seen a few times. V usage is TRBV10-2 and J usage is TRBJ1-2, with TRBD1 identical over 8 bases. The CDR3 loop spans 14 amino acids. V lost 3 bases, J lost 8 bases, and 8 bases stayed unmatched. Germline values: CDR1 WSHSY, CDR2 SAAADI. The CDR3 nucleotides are TGCGCCAGCAGTGAATTCAGGGGGCTGGAAGGCTACACCTTC. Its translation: CASSEFRGLEGYTF.

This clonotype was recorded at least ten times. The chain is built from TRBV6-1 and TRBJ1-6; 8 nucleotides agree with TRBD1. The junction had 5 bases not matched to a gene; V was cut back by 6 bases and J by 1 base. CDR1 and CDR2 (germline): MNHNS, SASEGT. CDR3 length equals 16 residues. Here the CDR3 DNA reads TGTGCCAGCAGGGAGGACAGGGCATCCTATAATTCACCCCTCCACTTT. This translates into CASREDRASYNSPLHF.

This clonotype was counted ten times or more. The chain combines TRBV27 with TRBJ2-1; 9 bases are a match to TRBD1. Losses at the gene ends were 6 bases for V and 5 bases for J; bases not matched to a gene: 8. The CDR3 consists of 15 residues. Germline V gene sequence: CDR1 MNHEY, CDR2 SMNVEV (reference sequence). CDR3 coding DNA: TGTGCCAGCAGGGAGGGGACAGGGTACGACAATGAGCAGTTCTTC. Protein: CASREGTGYDNEQFF.

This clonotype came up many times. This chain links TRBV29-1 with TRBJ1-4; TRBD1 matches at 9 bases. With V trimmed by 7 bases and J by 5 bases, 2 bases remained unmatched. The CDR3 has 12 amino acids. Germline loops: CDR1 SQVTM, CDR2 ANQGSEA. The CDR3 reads CSAGTGNEKLFF. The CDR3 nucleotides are TGCAGCGCCGGGACAGGGAATGAAAAACTGTTTTTT.

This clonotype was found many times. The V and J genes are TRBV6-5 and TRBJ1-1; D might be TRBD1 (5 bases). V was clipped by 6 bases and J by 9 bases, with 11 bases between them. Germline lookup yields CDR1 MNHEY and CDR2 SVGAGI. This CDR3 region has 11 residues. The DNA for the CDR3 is TGTGCCAGCAGAGTTTTGGGGCAAGCTTTCTTT. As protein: CASRVLGQAFF.

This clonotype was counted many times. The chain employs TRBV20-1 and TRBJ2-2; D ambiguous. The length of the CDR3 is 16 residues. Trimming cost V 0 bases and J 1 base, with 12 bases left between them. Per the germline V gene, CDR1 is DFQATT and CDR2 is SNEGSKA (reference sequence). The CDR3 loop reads CSARDLALRNTGELFF. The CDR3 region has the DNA TGCAGTGCTAGAGATTTGGCGCTAAGGAACACCGGGGAGCTGTTTTTT.

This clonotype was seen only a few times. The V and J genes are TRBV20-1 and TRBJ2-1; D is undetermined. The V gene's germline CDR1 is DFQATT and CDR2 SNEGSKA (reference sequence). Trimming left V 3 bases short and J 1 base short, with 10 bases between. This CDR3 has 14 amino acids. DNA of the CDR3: TGCAGTGCTAGTCGGAGAGTTTCCTACAATGAGCAGTTCTTC. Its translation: CSASRRVSYNEQFF.

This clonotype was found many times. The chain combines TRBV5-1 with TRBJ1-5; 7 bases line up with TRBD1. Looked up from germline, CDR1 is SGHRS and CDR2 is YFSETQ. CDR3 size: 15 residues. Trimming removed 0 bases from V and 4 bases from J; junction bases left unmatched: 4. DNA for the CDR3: TGCGCCAGCAGCTTGGATCCAGGGGGGAATCAGCCCCAGCATTTT. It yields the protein CASSLDPGGNQPQHF. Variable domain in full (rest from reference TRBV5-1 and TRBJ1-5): KAGVTQTPRYLIKTRGQQVTLSCSPISGHRSVSWYQQTPGQGLQFLFEYFSETQRNKGNFPGRFSGRQFSNSRSEMNVSTLELGDSALYLCASSLDPGGNQPQHFGDGTRLSIL.

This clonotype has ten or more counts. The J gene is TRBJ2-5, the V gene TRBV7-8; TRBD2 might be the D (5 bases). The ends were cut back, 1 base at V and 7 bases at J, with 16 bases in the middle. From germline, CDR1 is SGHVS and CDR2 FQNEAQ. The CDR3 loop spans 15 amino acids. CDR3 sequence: CASSLVFSPGGTQYF. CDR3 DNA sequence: TGTGCCAGCAGCTTAGTCTTTTCGCCCGGAGGGACCCAGTACTTC.

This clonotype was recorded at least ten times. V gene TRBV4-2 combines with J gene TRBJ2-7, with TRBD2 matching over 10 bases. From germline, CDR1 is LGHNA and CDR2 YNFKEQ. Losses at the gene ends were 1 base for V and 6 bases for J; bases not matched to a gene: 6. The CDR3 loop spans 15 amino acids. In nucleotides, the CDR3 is TGTGCCAGCAGCCAAGCCGGGCCTAGCGGGAGCGAGCAGTACTTC. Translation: CASSQAGPSGSEQYF.

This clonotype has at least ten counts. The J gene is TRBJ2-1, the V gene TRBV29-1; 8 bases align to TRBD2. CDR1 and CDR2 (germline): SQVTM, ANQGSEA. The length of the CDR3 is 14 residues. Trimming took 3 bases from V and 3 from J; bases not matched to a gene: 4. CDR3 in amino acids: CSVDSGTLYNEQFF. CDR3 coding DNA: TGCAGCGTTGATAGCGGGACCCTCTACAATGAGCAGTTCTTC.

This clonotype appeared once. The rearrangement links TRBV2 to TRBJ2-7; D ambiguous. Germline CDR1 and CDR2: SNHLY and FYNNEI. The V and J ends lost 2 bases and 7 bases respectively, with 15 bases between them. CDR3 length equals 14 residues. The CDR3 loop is CASSESRGLGEQYF. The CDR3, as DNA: TGTGCCAGCAGTGAAAGTCGTGGGCTCGGGGAGCAGTACTTC.

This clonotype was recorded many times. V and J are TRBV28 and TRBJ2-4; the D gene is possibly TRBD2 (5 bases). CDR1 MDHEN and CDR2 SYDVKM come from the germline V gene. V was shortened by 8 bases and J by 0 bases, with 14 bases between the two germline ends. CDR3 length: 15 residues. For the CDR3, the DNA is TGTGCCAGCTCTCGTGGGAGAGTAGCCAAAAACATTCAGTACTTC. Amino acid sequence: CASSRGRVAKNIQYF.

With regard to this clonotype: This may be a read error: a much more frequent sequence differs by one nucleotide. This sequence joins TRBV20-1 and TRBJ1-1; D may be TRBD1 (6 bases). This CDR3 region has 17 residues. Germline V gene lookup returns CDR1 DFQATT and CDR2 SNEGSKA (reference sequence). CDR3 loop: CCATLFGIGQSNTEAFF. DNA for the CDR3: TGCTGTGCTACATTGTTCGGCATCGGACAGTCGAACACTGAAGCTTTCTTT.

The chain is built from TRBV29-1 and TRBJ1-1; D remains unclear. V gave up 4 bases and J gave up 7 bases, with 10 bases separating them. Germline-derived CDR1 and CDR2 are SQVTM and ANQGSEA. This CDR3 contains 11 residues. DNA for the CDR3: TGCAGCGTTGGGATGAGCTATGAAGCTTTCTTT. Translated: CSVGMSYEAFF.

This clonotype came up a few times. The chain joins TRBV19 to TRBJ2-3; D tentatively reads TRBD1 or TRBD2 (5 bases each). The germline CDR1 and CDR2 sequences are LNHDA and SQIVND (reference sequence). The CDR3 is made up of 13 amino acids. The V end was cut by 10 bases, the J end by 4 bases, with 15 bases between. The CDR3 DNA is TGTGCCACGAATACGAGGGGAGCAGATACGCAGTATTTT. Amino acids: CATNTRGADTQYF. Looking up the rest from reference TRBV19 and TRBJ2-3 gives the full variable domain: DGGITQSPKYLFRKEGQNVTLSCEQNLNHDAMYWYRQDPGQGLRLIYYSQIVNDFQKGDIAEGYSVSREKKESFPLTVTSAQKNPTAFYLCATNTRGADTQYFGPGTRLTVL.

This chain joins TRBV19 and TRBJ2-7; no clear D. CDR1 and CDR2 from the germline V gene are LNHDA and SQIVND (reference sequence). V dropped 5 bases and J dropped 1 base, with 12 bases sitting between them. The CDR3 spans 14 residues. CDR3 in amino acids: CASSAAVGSYEQYF. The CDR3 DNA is TGTGCCAGTAGTGCCGCAGTGGGATCCTACGAGCAGTACTTC. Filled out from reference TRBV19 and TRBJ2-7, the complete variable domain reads DGGITQSPKYLFRKEGQNVTLSCEQNLNHDAMYWYRQDPGQGLRLIYYSQIVNDFQKGDIAEGYSVSREKKESFPLTVTSAQKNPTAFYLCASSAAVGSYEQYFGPGTRLTVT.

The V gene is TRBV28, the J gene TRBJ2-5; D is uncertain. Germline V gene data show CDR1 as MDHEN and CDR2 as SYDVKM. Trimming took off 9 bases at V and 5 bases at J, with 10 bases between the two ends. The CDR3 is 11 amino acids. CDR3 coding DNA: TGTGCCAGGGGCTCGGGTGAGACCCAGTACTTC. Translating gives CARGSGETQYF.

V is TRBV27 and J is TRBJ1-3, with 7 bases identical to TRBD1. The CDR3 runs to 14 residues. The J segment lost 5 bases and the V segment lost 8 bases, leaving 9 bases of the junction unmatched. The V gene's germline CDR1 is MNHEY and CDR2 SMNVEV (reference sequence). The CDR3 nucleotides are TGTGCCAGCTGGAGACAGGGATCTAGAAACACCATATATTTT. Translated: CASWRQGSRNTIYF.

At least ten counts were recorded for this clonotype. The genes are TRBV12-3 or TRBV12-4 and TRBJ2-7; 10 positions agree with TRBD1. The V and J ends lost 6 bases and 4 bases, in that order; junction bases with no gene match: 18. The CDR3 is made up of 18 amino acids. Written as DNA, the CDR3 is TGTGCCAGCAGGAGTTCGGGACAGGGGTTGTCCTCCGGGTACGAGCAGTACTTC. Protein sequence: CASRSSGQGLSSGYEQYF.